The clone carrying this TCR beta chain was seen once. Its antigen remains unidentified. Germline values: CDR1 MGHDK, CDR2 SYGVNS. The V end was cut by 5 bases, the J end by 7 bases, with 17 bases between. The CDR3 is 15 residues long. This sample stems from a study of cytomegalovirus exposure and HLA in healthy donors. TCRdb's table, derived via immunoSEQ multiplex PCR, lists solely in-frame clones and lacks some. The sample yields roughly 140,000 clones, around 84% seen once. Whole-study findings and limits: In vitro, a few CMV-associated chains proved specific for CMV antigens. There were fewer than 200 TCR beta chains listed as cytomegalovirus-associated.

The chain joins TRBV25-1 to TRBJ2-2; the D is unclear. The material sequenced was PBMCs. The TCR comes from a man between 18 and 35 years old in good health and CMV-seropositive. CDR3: CASSHIARVLGELFF. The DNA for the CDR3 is TGTGCCAGCAGTCACATTGCACGGGTTCTCGGGGAGCTGTTTTTT.